The clone carrying this T cell receptor (beta chain) was observed at least ten times. This sample is drawn from a study of metastatic and nonmetastatic thyroid tumors. Study overall: Comparative analysis of repertoires was undertaken across blood and tumor or nodule tissue obtained from malignant and benign thyroid patients.

As originally analysed: The study's classifier, a distant-metastasis tool for papillary thyroid cancer, was built using CDR3 differences across clinicopathological groups. TCRdb reassembled clones from the PCR reads with MiXCR. In this record, the V and J calls reflect TCRdb's handling and not the investigators' own analysis. The sample contains roughly 40,000 clones, roughly a sixth of which appear only once. Before thyroid surgery, none of the patients had received any treatment. This CDR3 region has 16 residues. The germline V gene encodes CDR1 LNHDA and CDR2 SQIVND (reference sequence). V lost 1 base and J 4 bases, leaving 16 bases between the germline ends.

Sequencing input: blood. This clonotype was sampled from a female donor with papillary thyroid cancer or a benign thyroid nodule (not recorded which). Some clones in this sample may be carry-over from other donors' samples. The J gene is TRBJ1-2, the V gene TRBV19; D call uncertain. This CDR3 is CASSIGGSRVAYGYTF. DNA for the CDR3: TGTGCCAGTAGTATAGGCGGCAGCCGGGTGGCCTATGGCTACACCTTC.